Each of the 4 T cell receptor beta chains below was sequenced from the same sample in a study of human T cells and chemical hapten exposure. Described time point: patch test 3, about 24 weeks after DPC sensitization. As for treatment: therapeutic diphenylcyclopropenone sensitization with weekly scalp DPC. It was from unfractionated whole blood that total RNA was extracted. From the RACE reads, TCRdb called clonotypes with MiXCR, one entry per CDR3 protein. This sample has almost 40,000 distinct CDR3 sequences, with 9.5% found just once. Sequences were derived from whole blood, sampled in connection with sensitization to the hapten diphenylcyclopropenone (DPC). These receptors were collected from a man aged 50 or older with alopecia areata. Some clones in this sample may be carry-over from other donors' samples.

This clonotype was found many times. CDR3 sequence: CASKEDRGANVLTF. The CDR3 nucleotides read TGTGCCAGTAAAGAGGATCGTGGGGCCAACGTCCTGACTTTC. The chain links TRBV19 to TRBJ2-6, with unresolved D. The CDR3 spans 14 residues. CDR1 is LNHDA and CDR2 is SQIVND in the germline V gene (reference sequence). Trimming took 7 bases from V and 3 from J, leaving 10 bases between them.

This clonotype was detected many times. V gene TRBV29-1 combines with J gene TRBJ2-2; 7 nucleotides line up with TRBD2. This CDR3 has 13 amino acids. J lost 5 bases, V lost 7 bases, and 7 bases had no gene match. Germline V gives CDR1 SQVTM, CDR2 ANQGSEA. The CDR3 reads CSARTSGTGELFF. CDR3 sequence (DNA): TGCAGCGCGCGGACTAGTGGAACCGGGGAGCTGTTTTTT.

In nucleotides, the CDR3 is TGTGCCAGCAGCTTTTCGACCTACGAGCAGTACTTC. The encoded protein is CASSFSTYEQYF. The V call is TRBV7-2, the J call TRBJ2-7; D remains unclear. The germline gives CDR1 SGHTA, CDR2 FQGNSA. V lost 3 bases and J 2 bases, leaving 5 bases between the germline ends. The CDR3 contains 12 residues.

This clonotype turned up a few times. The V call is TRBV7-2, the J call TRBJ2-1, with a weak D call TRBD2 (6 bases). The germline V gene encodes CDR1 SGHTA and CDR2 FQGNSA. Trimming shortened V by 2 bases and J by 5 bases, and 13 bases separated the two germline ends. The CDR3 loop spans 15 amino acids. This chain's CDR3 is CASSLSIGSNNEQFF. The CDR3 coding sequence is TGTGCCAGCAGCTTATCCATCGGGAGCAACAATGAGCAGTTCTTC. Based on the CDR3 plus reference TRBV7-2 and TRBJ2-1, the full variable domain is GAGVSQSPSNKVTEKGKDVELRCDPISGHTALYWYRQSLGQGLEFLIYFQGNSAPDKSGLPSDRFSAERTGGSVSTLTIQRTQQEDSAVYLCASSLSIGSNNEQFFGPGTRLTVL.